Listed below are T cell receptor beta chains from one sample, sequenced in a study of blood T cell repertoires in COVID-19. The repertoire was sequenced with immunoSEQ multiplex PCR; TCRdb's copy has only in-frame clones and lacks some. The sample lists 250,000 to 300,000 clones; 70% to 90% were seen once. Sequences were obtained from peripheral blood. These receptors were taken from a man aged 30 to 39 with active or convalescent COVID-19. Each CDR3 is given with its conserved first and last residue. D genes are given only for firm matches. A clone size is listed for some rows: how often the clone was seen (once, few, many), or a class if it is expanded.

cdr3_aa cdr3_nt j_call d_call clone_size v_call
CASSRSPTSGGALYNEQFF TGCGCCAGCAGCAGATCCCCGACTAGCGGGGGGGCCCTCTACAATGAGCAGTTCTTC TRBJ2-1 TRBD2 - TRBV5-1
CASSDRGYGYTF TGTGCCAGCAGTGACAGGGGCTATGGCTACACCTTC TRBJ1-2 - - TRBV2
CASSQDRGLADEQFF TGCGCCAGCAGCCAAGACAGGGGATTAGCTGATGAGCAGTTCTTC TRBJ2-1 - - TRBV4-1
CASSQDPGAVETQYF TGCGCCAGCAGCCAAGATCCTGGGGCCGTCGAGACCCAGTACTTC TRBJ2-5 - - TRBV4-1
CASSYSLGAHGGYTF TGTGCCAGCAGTTACTCGTTGGGAGCCCACGGGGGCTACACCTTC TRBJ1-2 - - TRBV6-5
CASRGTGVEQYF TGTGCCAGCAGGGGGACAGGGGTCGAGCAGTACTTC TRBJ2-7 TRBD1 - TRBV9
CASSSPSGGSGELFF TGTGCCAGCAGTTCGCCTAGCGGGGGTTCGGGGGAGCTGTTTTTT TRBJ2-2 TRBD2 few TRBV6-5
CASSLAGGGYQPQHF TGTGCCAGCAGCCTCGCGGGCGGGGGCTATCAGCCCCAGCATTTT TRBJ1-5 - - TRBV7-2
CASSPGTGGETQYF TGCGCCAGCAGCCCGGGGACCGGGGGGGAGACCCAGTACTTC TRBJ2-5 TRBD2 - TRBV5-1
CASSDRVYGEQYF TGTGCCAGCAGCGACAGGGTTTACGGCGAGCAGTACTTC TRBJ2-7 - - TRBV9
CSVHTRAGNTEAFF TGCAGCGTCCACACGAGGGCGGGAAACACTGAAGCTTTCTTT TRBJ1-1 - once TRBV29-1
CASSPLAGGRSTDTQYF TGTGCCAGCTCACCACTAGCGGGGGGCCGCAGCACAGATACGCAGTATTTT TRBJ2-3 TRBD2 once TRBV18
CASSQGWASGGADTQYF TGTGCCAGCAGCCAAGGGTGGGCTAGCGGGGGGGCAGATACGCAGTATTTT TRBJ2-3 TRBD2 - TRBV3-1/TRBV3-2
CASSIPGENYEQYF TGTGCCAGTAGTATCCCGGGGGAGAACTACGAGCAGTACTTC TRBJ2-7 - - TRBV19
CASSAGGGEYNEQFF TGTGCCAGCAGTGCGGGGGGGGGAGAGTACAATGAGCAGTTCTTC TRBJ2-1 TRBD2 - TRBV6-4
CASSPQTSGDPETQYF TGTGCCAGCAGCCCCCAGACTAGCGGGGATCCTGAGACCCAGTACTTC TRBJ2-5 TRBD2 - TRBV7-3
CASSAGIFYEQYF TGTGCCAGCTCAGCCGGGATCTTTTACGAGCAGTACTTC TRBJ2-7 - - TRBV27
CASRVGLAGAGELFF TGTGCCAGCAGAGTAGGACTAGCGGGCGCCGGGGAGCTGTTTTTT TRBJ2-2 TRBD2 few TRBV2
CASSREQDREQFF TGCGCCAGCAGCCGCGAACAGGATAGGGAGCAGTTCTTC TRBJ2-1 - few TRBV5-1
CAISESQGLGEQYF TGTGCCATCAGTGAGTCCCAGGGGCTTGGCGAGCAGTACTTC TRBJ2-7 - - TRBV10-3
CASSLDSVGAYGYTF TGTGCCAGCAGCTTAGACTCCGTGGGCGCCTATGGCTACACCTTC TRBJ1-2 - - TRBV11-2
CASSLGAGVSTGELFF TGTGCCAGCAGCTTAGGAGCGGGGGTTTCTACCGGGGAGCTGTTTTTT TRBJ2-2 TRBD2 few TRBV5-5
CASSLTSGGSYEQYF TGTGCCAGCAGCTTGACTAGCGGGGGGTCCTACGAGCAGTACTTC TRBJ2-7 TRBD2 - TRBV7-2
CASSQDWAGGGYTF TGCGCCAGCAGCCAAGATTGGGCAGGTGGAGGCTACACCTTC TRBJ1-2 - - TRBV4-3
CASSQDVSQPQHF TGTGCCAGCAGCCAAGATGTCAGTCAGCCCCAGCATTTT TRBJ1-5 - - TRBV3-1/TRBV3-2
CASSFRTGSGNTIYF TGTGCCAGCAGCTTCCGGACAGGGAGTGGAAACACCATATATTTT TRBJ1-3 TRBD1 once TRBV7-2
CASSPIGGWNSPLHF TGTGCCAGCAGCCCAATAGGGGGTTGGAATTCACCCCTCCACTTT TRBJ1-6 - - TRBV7-2
CASRQQGWGSDQPQHF TGTGCCAGCAGGCAACAGGGGTGGGGCTCCGATCAGCCCCAGCATTTT TRBJ1-5 TRBD1 - TRBV27
CAARQGHMAWTF TGTGCCGCCCGCCAGGGGCATATGGCTTGGACCTTC TRBJ1-2 - - TRBV3-1/TRBV3-2
CASSIARGLAGATTDTQYF TGTGCCAGCAGCATCGCACGGGGACTAGCGGGGGCAACCACAGATACGCAGTATTTT TRBJ2-3 TRBD2 once TRBV5-4
CASSPGQGNQPQHF TGTGCCAGCAGCCCAGGACAGGGTAATCAGCCCCAGCATTTT TRBJ1-5 TRBD1 few TRBV9
CASSLGQGGTGELFF TGTGCCAGCAGCCTCGGACAGGGAGGCACCGGGGAGCTGTTTTTT TRBJ2-2 TRBD1 - TRBV7-9
CASSSTGVNEKLFF TGTGCCAGCAGCTCAACCGGGGTTAATGAAAAACTGTTTTTT TRBJ1-4 - few TRBV11-2
CASSRTEVTGNTIYF TGTGCCAGCAGCCGGACGGAGGTAACTGGAAACACCATATATTTT TRBJ1-3 - - TRBV5-5
CASSLGFNRATATNEKLFF TGTGCCAGCAGCTTAGGATTTAACAGGGCTACCGCAACTAATGAAAAACTGTTTTTT TRBJ1-4 - - TRBV11-2
CASSKARQGRDSYNSPLHF TGTGCCAGCAGCAAAGCGCGACAGGGGAGGGACTCCTATAATTCACCCCTCCACTTT TRBJ1-6 - - TRBV21-1
CASGIQGYGYTF TGTGCCAGTGGTATACAGGGGTACGGCTACACCTTC TRBJ1-2 TRBD1 - TRBV19
CASSLGTGAENTEAFF TGTGCCAGTAGTCTCGGGACAGGGGCGGAGAACACTGAAGCTTTCTTT TRBJ1-1 TRBD1 few TRBV19
CASSEARRTYNSPLHF TGTGCCAGCAGCGAGGCTCGGAGAACCTATAATTCACCCCTCCACTTT TRBJ1-6 - - TRBV5-4
CASSDQTGLAFF TGTGCCAGCAGCGACCAGACAGGGCTAGCTTTCTTT TRBJ1-1 TRBD1 - TRBV9
CASSLAGGVETEAFF TGTGCCAGCAGCTTAGCGGGGGGGGTAGAAACTGAAGCTTTCTTT TRBJ1-1 - - TRBV7-8
CASRGTGAYEQYF TGTGCCAGCAGGGGGACAGGGGCTTACGAGCAGTACTTC TRBJ2-7 TRBD1 - TRBV2
CASSWSAEQFF TGTGCCAGCAGCTGGAGCGCTGAGCAGTTCTTC TRBJ2-1 - - TRBV11-2
CASSQGLGAGETQYF TGTGCCAGCAGCCAGGGGCTGGGGGCCGGGGAGACCCAGTACTTC TRBJ2-5 - - TRBV14
CAIQPLGTVNTEAFF TGTGCCATCCAACCCCTAGGGACAGTGAACACTGAAGCTTTCTTT TRBJ1-1 TRBD1 few TRBV11-2
CASSVDRAQETQYF TGTGCCAGTAGTGTCGACAGGGCCCAAGAGACCCAGTACTTC TRBJ2-5 TRBD1 - TRBV19
CAISGATNEKLFF TGTGCCATCAGTGGCGCAACTAATGAAAAACTGTTTTTT TRBJ1-4 - - TRBV10-3
CASSQVIEGEAGNTEAFF TGCGCCAGCAGCCAAGTCATCGAGGGGGAAGCTGGGAACACTGAAGCTTTCTTT TRBJ1-1 - - TRBV4-1
CASSPVRQTTTFMNTEAFF TGTGCCAGCTCACCGGTTCGACAGACCACGACATTCATGAACACTGAAGCTTTCTTT TRBJ1-1 - - TRBV18
CASSFQDSSTEAFF TGTGCCAGCAGTTTTCAGGACTCGAGCACTGAAGCTTTCTTT TRBJ1-1 - - TRBV27
CATQSGTSGPYEQYF TGTGCCACCCAATCCGGGACTAGCGGGCCATACGAGCAGTACTTC TRBJ2-7 TRBD2 - TRBV10-3
CASSSDIPRNTEAFF TGTGCCAGCAGCTCGGACATCCCGCGGAACACTGAAGCTTTCTTT TRBJ1-1 - - TRBV5-8
CASIAGLNSPLHF TGTGCCAGCATAGCGGGGCTTAATTCACCCCTCCACTTT TRBJ1-6 - - TRBV6-5
CSVSGTGKETQYF TGCAGCGTCTCCGGGACAGGGAAAGAGACCCAGTACTTC TRBJ2-5 TRBD1 - TRBV29-1
CASSAEFRGGEAFF TGTGCCAGCAGCGCCGAATTCAGGGGCGGTGAAGCTTTCTTT TRBJ1-1 - - TRBV9
CATTTGTDDSPLHF TGTGCTACGACGACCGGGACAGACGATTCACCCCTCCACTTT TRBJ1-6 TRBD1 - TRBV5-5
CASTKTGGGANVLTF TGTGCCAGCACCAAGACAGGGGGTGGGGCCAACGTCCTGACTTTC TRBJ2-6 TRBD1 - TRBV27
CASSFNGGVGETQYF TGCGCCAGCAGCTTCAACGGGGGGGTTGGAGAGACCCAGTACTTC TRBJ2-5 TRBD2 - TRBV5-1
CASSERSGVGGNTIYF TGCGCCAGCAGTGAGCGGTCGGGGGTCGGTGGAAACACCATATATTTT TRBJ1-3 - - TRBV10-1